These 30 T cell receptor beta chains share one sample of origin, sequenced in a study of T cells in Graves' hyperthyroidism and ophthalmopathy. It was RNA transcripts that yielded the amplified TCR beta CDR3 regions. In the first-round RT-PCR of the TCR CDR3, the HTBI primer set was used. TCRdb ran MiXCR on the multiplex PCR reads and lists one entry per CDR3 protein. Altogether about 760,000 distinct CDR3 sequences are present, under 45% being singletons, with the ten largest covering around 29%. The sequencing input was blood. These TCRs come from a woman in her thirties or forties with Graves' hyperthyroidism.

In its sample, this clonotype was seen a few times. The CDR3 is CASSPTGSRGYEQYF. The CDR3 nucleotides are TGTGCCAGCTCACCAACCGGGTCCCGGGGCTACGAGCAGTACTTC. The chain carries TRBV6-1 and TRBJ2-7; D possibly corresponds to TRBD2 (5 bases). V gave up 8 bases and J gave up 3 bases, with 20 bases separating them. Germline V gene lookup returns CDR1 MNHNS and CDR2 SASEGT. CDR3 length: 15 residues.

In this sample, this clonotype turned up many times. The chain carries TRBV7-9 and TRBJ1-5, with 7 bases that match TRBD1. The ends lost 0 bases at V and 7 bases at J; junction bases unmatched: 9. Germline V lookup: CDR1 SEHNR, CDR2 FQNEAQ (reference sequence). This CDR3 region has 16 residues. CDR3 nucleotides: TGTGCCAGCAGCTTAGCGCGAGGGGGCCCCCTCCAGCCCCAGCATTTT. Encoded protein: CASSLARGGPLQPQHF.

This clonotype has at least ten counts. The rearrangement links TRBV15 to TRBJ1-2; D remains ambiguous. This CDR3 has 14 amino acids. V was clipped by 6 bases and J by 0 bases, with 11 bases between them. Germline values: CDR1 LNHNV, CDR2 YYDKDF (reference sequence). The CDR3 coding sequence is TGTGCCACCAGTGGGCTATCAGCTAACTATGGCTACACCTTC. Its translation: CATSGLSANYGYTF.

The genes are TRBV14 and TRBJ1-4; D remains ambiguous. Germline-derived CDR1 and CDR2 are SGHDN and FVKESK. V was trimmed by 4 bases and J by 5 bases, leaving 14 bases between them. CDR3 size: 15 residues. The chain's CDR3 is CASSPPLGPNEKLFF. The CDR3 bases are TGTGCCAGCAGCCCCCCACTTGGACCAAATGAAAAACTGTTTTTT. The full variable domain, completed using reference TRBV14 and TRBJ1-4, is EAGVTQFPSHSVIEKGQTVTLRCDPISGHDNLYWYRRVMGKEIKFLLHFVKESKQDESGMPNNRFLAERTGGTYSTLKVQPAELEDSGVYFCASSPPLGPNEKLFFGSGTQLSVL.

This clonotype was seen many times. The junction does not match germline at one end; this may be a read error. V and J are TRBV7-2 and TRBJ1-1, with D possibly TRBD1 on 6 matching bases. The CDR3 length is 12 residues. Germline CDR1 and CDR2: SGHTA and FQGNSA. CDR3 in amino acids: CASSLGGGTPYF. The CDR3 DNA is TGTGCCAGCAGCTTAGGTGGTGGGACACCCTACTTT. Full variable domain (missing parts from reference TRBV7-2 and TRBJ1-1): GAGVSQSPSNKVTEKGKDVELRCDPISGHTALYWYRQSLGQGLEFLIYFQGNSAPDKSGLPSDRFSAERTGGSVSTLTIQRTQQEDSAVYLCASSLGGGTPYFGQGTRLTVV.

The chain's CDR3 is CASKLGTAKAFF. CDR3 bases: TGTGCCAGCAAACTTGGGACAGCCAAAGCTTTCTTT. The chain has TRBV28 and TRBJ1-1, with TRBD1 matching over 7 bases. The J segment lost 9 bases and the V segment lost 7 bases, leaving 8 bases of the junction unmatched. This CDR3 spans 12 amino acids. The germline V gene encodes CDR1 MDHEN and CDR2 SYDVKM.

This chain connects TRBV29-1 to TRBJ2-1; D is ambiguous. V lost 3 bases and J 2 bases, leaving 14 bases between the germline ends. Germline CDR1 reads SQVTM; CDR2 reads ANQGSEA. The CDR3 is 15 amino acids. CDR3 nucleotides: TGCAGCGTTGACAGTTCTGTACTTACCTACAATGAGCAGTTCTTC. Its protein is CSVDSSVLTYNEQFF.

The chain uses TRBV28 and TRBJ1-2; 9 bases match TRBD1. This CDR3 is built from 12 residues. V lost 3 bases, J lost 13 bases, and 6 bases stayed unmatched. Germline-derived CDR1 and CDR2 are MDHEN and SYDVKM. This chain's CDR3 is CASSFTGGICTF. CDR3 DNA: TGTGCCAGCAGTTTCACAGGGGGCATCTGCACCTTC.

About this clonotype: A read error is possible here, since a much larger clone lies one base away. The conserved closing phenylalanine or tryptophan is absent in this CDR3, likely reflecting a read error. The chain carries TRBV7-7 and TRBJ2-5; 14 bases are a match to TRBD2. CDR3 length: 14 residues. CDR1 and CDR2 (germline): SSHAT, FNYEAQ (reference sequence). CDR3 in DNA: TGTGCTAGCAGCTCCGGACTAGCGGGGGGGACCCAGTACCTC. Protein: CASSSGLAGGTQYL.

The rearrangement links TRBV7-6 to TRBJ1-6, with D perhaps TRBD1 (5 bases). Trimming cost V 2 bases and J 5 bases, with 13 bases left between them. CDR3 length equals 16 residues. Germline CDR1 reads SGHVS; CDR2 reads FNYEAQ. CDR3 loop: CASSLYGTANNSPLHF. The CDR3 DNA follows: TGTGCCAGCAGCTTATATGGGACGGCAAATAATTCACCCCTCCACTTT.

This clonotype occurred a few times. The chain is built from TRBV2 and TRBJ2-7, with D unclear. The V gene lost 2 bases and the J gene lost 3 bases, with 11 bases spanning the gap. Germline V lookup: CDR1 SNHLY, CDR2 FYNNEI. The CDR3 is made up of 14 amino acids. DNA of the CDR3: TGTGCCAGCAGTGAATTGGGCGATATCTACGAGCAGTACTTC. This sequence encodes CASSELGDIYEQYF.

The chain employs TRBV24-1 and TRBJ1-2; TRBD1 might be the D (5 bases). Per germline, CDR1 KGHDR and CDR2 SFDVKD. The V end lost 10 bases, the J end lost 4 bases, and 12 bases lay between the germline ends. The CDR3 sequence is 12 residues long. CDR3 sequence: CATGRQLYGYTF. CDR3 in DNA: TGTGCCACTGGGAGACAGCTCTATGGCTACACCTTC.

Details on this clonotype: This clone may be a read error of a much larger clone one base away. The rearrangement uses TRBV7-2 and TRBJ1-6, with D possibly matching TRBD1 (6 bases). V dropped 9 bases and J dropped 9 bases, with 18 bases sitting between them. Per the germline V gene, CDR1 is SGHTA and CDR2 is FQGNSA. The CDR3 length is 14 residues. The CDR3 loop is CASTPTGPRSPLHF. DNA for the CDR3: TGTGCCAGTACCCCCACAGGGCCTCGTTCACCCCTCCACTTT. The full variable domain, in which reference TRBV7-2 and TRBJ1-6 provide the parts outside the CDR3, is GAGVSQSPSNKVTEKGKDVELRCDPISGHTALYWYRQSLGQGLEFLIYFQGNSAPDKSGLPSDRFSAERTGGSVSTLTIQRTQQEDSAVYLCASTPTGPRSPLHFGNGTRLTVT.

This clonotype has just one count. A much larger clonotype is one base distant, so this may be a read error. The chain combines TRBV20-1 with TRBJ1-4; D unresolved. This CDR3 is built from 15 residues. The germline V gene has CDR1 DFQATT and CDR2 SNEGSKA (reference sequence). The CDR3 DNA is TGCGGTGCTAGCTACCTCCCTGAGTCGGGTGAAAAACTGTTTTTT. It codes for CGASYLPESGEKLFF.

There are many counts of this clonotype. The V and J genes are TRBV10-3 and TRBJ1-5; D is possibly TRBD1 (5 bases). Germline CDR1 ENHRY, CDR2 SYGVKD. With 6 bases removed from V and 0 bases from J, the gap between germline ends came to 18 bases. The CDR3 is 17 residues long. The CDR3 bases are TGTGCCATCAGCTCCACCGGGGGGACTAATAGCAATCAGCCCCAGCATTTT. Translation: CAISSTGGTNSNQPQHF.

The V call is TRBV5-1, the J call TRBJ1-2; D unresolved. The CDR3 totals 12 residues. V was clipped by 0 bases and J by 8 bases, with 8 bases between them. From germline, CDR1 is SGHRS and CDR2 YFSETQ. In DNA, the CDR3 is TGCGCCAGCAGCTTGGACCTGGAGGGCTACACCTTC. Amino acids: CASSLDLEGYTF.

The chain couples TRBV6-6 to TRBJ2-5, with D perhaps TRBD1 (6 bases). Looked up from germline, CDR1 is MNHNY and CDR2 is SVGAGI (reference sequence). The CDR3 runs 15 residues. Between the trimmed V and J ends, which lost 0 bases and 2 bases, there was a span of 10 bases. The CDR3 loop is CASSYSRGLQETQYF. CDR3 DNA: TGTGCCAGCAGTTACTCCAGGGGCCTACAAGAGACCCAGTACTTC.

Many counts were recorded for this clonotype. As DNA, the CDR3 is TGTGCCAGCAGTTCCACGCTCGTGAGGCGAGAAGCTTTCTTT. It encodes CASSSTLVRREAFF. The rearrangement uses TRBV6-5 and TRBJ1-1; D is uncertain. V shed 4 bases and J shed 8 bases, with 17 bases lying between them. Germline V gene data show CDR1 as MNHEY and CDR2 as SVGAGI. The CDR3 is 14 amino acids.

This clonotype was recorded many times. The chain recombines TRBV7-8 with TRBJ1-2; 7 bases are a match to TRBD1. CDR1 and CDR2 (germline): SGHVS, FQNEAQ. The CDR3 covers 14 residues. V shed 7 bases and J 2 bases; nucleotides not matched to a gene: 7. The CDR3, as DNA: TGTGCCAGCACCTTGTCGACAGGGAACTATGGCTACACCTTC. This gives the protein CASTLSTGNYGYTF.

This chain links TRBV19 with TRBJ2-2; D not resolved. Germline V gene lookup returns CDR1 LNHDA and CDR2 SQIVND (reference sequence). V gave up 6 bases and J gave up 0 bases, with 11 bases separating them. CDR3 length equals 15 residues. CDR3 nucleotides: TGTGCCAGTAGGTCTACACGGCCGAACACCGGGGAGCTGTTTTTT. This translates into CASRSTRPNTGELFF.

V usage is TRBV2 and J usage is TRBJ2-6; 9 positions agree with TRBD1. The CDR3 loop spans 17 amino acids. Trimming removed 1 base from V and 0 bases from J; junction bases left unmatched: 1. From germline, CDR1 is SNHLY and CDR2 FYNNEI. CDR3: CASSEGTGDSGANVLTF. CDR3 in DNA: TGTGCCAGCAGTGAAGGGACAGGGGACTCTGGGGCCAACGTCCTGACTTTC.

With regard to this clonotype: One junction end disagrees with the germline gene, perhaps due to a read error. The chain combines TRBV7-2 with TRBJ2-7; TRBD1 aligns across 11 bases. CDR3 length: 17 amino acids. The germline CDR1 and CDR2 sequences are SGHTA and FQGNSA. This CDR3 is CASSPNDRTGGTYEQYF. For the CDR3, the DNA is TGCGCCAGCAGCCCCAACGATAGGACAGGGGGCACCTACGAGCAGTACTTC. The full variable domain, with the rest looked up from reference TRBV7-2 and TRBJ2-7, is GAGVSQSPSNKVTEKGKDVELRCDPISGHTALYWYRQSLGQGLEFLIYFQGNSAPDKSGLPSDRFSAERTGGSVSTLTIQRTQQEDSAVYLCASSPNDRTGGTYEQYFGPGTRLTVT.

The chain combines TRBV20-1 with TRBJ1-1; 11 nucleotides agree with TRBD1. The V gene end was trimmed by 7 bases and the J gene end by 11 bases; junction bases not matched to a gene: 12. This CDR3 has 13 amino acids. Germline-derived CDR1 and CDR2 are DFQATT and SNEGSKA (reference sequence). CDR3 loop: CSGTPGQGVRAFF. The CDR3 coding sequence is TGCAGTGGGACCCCGGGACAGGGGGTGCGGGCTTTCTTT.

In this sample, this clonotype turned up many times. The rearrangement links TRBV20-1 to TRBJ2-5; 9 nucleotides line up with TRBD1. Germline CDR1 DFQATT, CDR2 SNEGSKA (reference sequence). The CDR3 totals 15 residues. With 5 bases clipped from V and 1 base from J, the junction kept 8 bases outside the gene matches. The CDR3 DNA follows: TGCAGTGCTCGGATCCGGGACAGGGTCCAAGAGACCCAGTACTTC. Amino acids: CSARIRDRVQETQYF.

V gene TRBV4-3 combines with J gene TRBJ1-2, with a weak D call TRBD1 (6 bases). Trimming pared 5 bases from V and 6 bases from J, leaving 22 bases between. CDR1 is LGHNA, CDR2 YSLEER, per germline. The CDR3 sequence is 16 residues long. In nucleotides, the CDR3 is TGCGCCAGCAGCAGGGGGGTAACAGGGAAGATTAATGGCTACACCTTC. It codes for CASSRGVTGKINGYTF.

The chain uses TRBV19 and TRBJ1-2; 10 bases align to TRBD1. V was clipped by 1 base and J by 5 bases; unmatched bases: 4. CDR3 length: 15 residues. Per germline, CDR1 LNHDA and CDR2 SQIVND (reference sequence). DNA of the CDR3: TGTGCCAGTAGTATAGCTCCGGGACAGGGGTATGGCTACACCTTC. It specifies CASSIAPGQGYGYTF.

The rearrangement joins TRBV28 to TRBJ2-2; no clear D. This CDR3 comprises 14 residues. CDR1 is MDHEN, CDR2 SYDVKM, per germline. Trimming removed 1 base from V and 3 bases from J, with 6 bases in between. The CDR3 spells CASSLFQDTGELFF. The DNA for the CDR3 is TGTGCCAGCAGTTTATTCCAGGACACCGGGGAGCTGTTTTTT. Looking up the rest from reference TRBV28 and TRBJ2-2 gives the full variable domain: DVKVTQSSRYLVKRTGEKVFLECVQDMDHENMFWYRQDPGLGLRLIYFSYDVKMKEKGDIPEGYSVSREKKERFSLILESASTNQTSMYLCASSLFQDTGELFFGEGSRLTVL.

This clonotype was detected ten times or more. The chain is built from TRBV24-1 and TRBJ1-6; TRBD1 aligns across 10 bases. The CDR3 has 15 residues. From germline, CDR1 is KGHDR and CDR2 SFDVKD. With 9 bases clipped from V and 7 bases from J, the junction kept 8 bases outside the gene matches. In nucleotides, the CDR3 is TGTGCCACCGAGGGACAGGGGTCGTGGAATTCACCCCTCCACTTT. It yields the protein CATEGQGSWNSPLHF.

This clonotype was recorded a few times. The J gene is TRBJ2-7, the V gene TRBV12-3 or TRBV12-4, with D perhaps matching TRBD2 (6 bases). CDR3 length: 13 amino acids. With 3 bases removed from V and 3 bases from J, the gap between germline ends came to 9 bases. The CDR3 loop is CASSFWTIYEQYF. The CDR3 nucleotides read TGTGCCAGCAGTTTCTGGACTATCTACGAGCAGTACTTC.

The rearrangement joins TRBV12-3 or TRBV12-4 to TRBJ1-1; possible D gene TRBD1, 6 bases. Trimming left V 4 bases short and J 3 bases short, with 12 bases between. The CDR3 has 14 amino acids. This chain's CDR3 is CASSSFGGYTEAFF. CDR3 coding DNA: TGTGCCAGCAGTTCGTTCGGGGGCTACACTGAAGCTTTCTTT.